A selection of T cell receptor beta chains follows, all from one sample in a study of cytomegalovirus exposure and HLA in healthy donors. Repertoires were generated with immunoSEQ multiplex PCR, while TCRdb's copy carries only in-frame clones and drops some. This sample has approximately 130,000 clones, with 75% found just once. The sequencing input was PBMCs. The receptors derive from a woman between 40 and 50 years old in good health and CMV-seropositive. Both conserved end residues are part of each CDR3. Each record gives: J gene, D gene, V gene, clone size, CDR3 protein, CDR3 DNA. A D gene is named only where the DNA matches it firmly. Clone size is stated in some rows and not others, as once, few, many or a class when expanded.

>TRBJ1-1|TRBD1|TRBV4-3|NA
CASSHSDRGDTEAFF
TGCGCCAGCAGTCATTCAGACAGGGGAGACACTGAAGCTTTCTTT
>TRBJ2-2|NA|TRBV4-2|NA
CASSQDGTRNTGELFF
TGTGCCAGCAGCCAAGATGGGACTCGGAACACCGGGGAGCTGTTTTTT
>TRBJ1-1|NA|TRBV19|NA
CASSLTGEAFF
TGTGCCAGTAGTCTGACAGGTGAAGCTTTCTTT
>TRBJ2-7|TRBD1|TRBV7-8|NA
CASSSDRGLYEQYF
TGTGCCAGCAGCTCGGACAGGGGACTCTACGAGCAGTACTTC
>TRBJ1-5|NA|TRBV2|NA
CASSDERVNQPQHF
TGTGCCAGCAGTGATGAACGGGTGAATCAGCCCCAGCATTTT
>TRBJ1-2|NA|TRBV19|NA
CASSKSGRARVSYGYTF
TGTGCCAGTAGTAAATCAGGGCGCGCTAGGGTATCATATGGCTACACCTTC
>TRBJ2-3|TRBD2|TRBV7-2|NA
CASSFSGTSLSTDTQYF
TGTGCCAGCAGCTTTTCTGGGACTAGTCTTTCCACAGATACGCAGTATTTT
>TRBJ2-1|TRBD1|TRBV5-1|few
CASSPGQGSSYNEQFF
TGCGCCAGCAGCCCGGGACAGGGAAGCTCCTACAATGAGCAGTTCTTC
>TRBJ2-3|NA|TRBV6-5|few
CASTRGDTQYF
TGTGCCAGCACCCGCGGGGATACGCAGTATTTT
>TRBJ2-5|NA|TRBV30|NA
CAWNPGGRETQYF
TGTGCCTGGAACCCCGGGGGTAGGGAGACCCAGTACTTC
>TRBJ2-5|TRBD2|TRBV25-1|NA
CASSDAGATKETQYF
TGTGCCAGCAGTGACGCGGGAGCCACCAAAGAGACCCAGTACTTC
>TRBJ2-7|TRBD2|TRBV5-1|few
CASSLAGLAETVYEQYF
TGCGCCAGCAGCTTGGCCGGACTAGCGGAAACCGTGTACGAGCAGTACTTC
>TRBJ1-2|TRBD1|TRBV7-9|once
CASSLGQGAMDGYTF
TGTGCCAGCAGCTTAGGGCAGGGGGCCATGGATGGCTACACCTTC
>TRBJ1-1|NA|TRBV7-2|few
CASSFQWANTEAFF
TGTGCCAGCAGCTTTCAATGGGCAAACACTGAAGCTTTCTTT
>TRBJ2-2|TRBD2|TRBV9|NA
CASSVLGGGRSTGELFF
TGTGCCAGCAGCGTACTTGGCGGGGGGCGCTCCACCGGGGAGCTGTTTTTT
>TRBJ1-5|NA|TRBV18|NA
CASSPGQGYQPQHF
TGTGCCAGCTCACCAGGGCAGGGGTATCAGCCCCAGCATTTT
>TRBJ1-1|TRBD1|TRBV7-2|few
CASSADRATEAFF
TGTGCCAGCAGCGCAGACAGGGCAACTGAAGCTTTCTTT
>TRBJ1-2|TRBD1|TRBV7-2|few
CASSLVGQGGYTF
TGTGCCAGCAGCTTAGTTGGACAGGGTGGCTACACCTTC
>TRBJ1-1|NA|TRBV27|NA
CASKTLRALNTEAFF
TGTGCCAGCAAAACCCTGAGGGCGCTAAACACTGAAGCTTTCTTT
>TRBJ2-1|TRBD2|TRBV5-1|NA
CASSLLLAGGYHEQFF
TGCGCCAGCAGCCTTTTACTAGCGGGAGGGTACCATGAGCAGTTCTTC
>TRBJ2-5|TRBD2|TRBV6-6|NA
CASRWTSGANQETQYF
TGTGCCAGCAGATGGACTAGCGGGGCTAACCAAGAGACCCAGTACTTC
>TRBJ1-1|NA|TRBV7-8|NA
CASSDPQGPNTEAFF
TGTGCCAGCAGCGACCCACAGGGCCCGAACACTGAAGCTTTCTTT
>TRBJ1-1|NA|TRBV7-3|NA
CASRGMSGAPGTEAFF
TGTGCCAGCAGGGGAATGTCAGGGGCTCCGGGCACTGAAGCTTTCTTT
>TRBJ2-3|TRBD2|TRBV4-2|NA
CASSQEAKRGPNTQYF
TGTGCCAGCAGCCAAGAGGCCAAGCGGGGGCCTAATACGCAGTATTTT
>TRBJ2-1|TRBD2|TRBV28|NA
CASSFVGTSGRNEQFF
TGTGCCAGCAGCTTCGTCGGGACTAGCGGGAGAAACGAGCAGTTCTTC